Sequencing of this T cell receptor (beta chain) was carried out in a study of PD-1 blockade in classical Hodgkin lymphoma. Study-wide results and caveats: CD8+ TCR diversity did not rise significantly by C4D1, unlike CD4+. The origin of the repertoire differences remains undefined, with disease activity or prior therapy as possible causes.

Exposure to brentuximab vedotin varied, and each patient had relapsed following autologous stem cell transplantation. The study recorded best responses of complete response, partial response or progressive disease. From germline, CDR1 is MNHEY and CDR2 SVGAGI. This CDR3 contains 14 residues. The V gene end was trimmed by 0 bases and the J gene end by 5 bases; junction bases not matched to a gene: 1. Concerning this clone: The antigen remains undetermined.

The repertoire was sequenced with immunoSEQ multiplex PCR; TCRdb's copy has only in-frame clones and lacks some. This repertoire shows about 110,000 clones, 80% to 90% found once; its top ten account for just under 20%. The sequences come from peripheral blood mononuclear cells (PBMCs), collected before the second cycle of nivolumab. The receptor comes from a human donor with classical Hodgkin lymphoma. V is TRBV6-5 and J is TRBJ2-7; TRBD1 matches 10 bases. CDR3 DNA: TGTGCCAGCAGTTACTCGACAGGGGGCAACGAGCAGTACTTC. Protein: CASSYSTGGNEQYF.